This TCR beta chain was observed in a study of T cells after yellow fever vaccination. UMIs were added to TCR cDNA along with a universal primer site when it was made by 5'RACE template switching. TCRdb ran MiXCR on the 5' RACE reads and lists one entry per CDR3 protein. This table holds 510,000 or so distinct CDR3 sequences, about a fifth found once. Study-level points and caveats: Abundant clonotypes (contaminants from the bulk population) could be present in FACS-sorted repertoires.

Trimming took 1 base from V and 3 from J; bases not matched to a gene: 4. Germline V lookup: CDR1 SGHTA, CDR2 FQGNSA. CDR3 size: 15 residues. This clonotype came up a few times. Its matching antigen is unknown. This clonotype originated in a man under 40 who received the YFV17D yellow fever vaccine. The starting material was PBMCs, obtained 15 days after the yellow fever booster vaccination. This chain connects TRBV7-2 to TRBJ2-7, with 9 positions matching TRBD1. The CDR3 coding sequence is TGTGCCAGCAGCTTAGGGACAGGGGTTTTCTACGAGCAGTACTTC. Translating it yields CASSLGTGVFYEQYF.